The 28 T cell receptor beta chains below come from one sample, sequenced in a study of early stage breast cancer tumors. Sequencing used immunoSEQ multiplex PCR; TCRdb keeps in-frame clones, though not all of them. Counted here are fewer than 30,000 clones, 80% occurring once; the ten biggest clones make up 12%. Sequencing was performed on blood. The receptors were gathered from a person in their sixties or seventies with breast cancer.

Worth noting for this clone: Sequence at one end of the junction differs from germline and may be a read error. The chain joins TRBV10-3 to TRBJ1-2; 7 bases match TRBD1. This CDR3 has 13 amino acids. The V gene's germline CDR1 is ENHRY and CDR2 SYGVKD. The CDR3, as DNA: TGTGCCGTTAGACCGGGACAGAACTCTGGCTACACCTTC. Its protein is CAVRPGQNSGYTF.

The rearrangement links TRBV11-1 to TRBJ2-5; TRBD1 agrees at 12 bases. The CDR3 runs to 15 residues. The germline gives CDR1 SGHAT, CDR2 FQDESV (reference sequence). With V trimmed by 10 bases and J by 5 bases, 11 bases remained unmatched. The CDR3 is CATRTGTGGDETQYF. CDR3 bases: TGTGCCACCCGTACCGGGACAGGGGGCGATGAGACCCAGTACTTC.

The sample holds a few counts of this clone. This chain connects TRBV30 to TRBJ1-2; D is perhaps TRBD1 (5 bases). The length of the CDR3 is 12 residues. Deletions cut 5 bases from V and 8 bases from J, with 15 bases between. Germline loops: CDR1 GTSNPN, CDR2 SVGIG (reference sequence). CDR3 DNA: TGTGCCTGGTCGCAGGGCCTCGGGGGCTACACCTTC. This codes for CAWSQGLGGYTF. Supplemented by reference TRBV30 and TRBJ1-2, the full variable domain reads SQTIHQWPATLVQPVGSPLSLECTVEGTSNPNLYWYRQAAGRGLQLLFYSVGIGQISSEVPQNLSASRPQDRQFILSSKKLLLSDSGFYLCAWSQGLGGYTFGSGTRLTVV.

V and J are TRBV7-2 and TRBJ2-5; TRBD2 matches 9 bases. The V segment lost 0 bases and the J segment 4 bases; nucleotides outside the gene matches: 0. Germline V gene data show CDR1 as SGHTA and CDR2 as FQGNSA. The length of the CDR3 is 14 residues. The CDR3 loop is CASSLARGGETQYF. The CDR3 DNA reads as TGTGCCAGCAGCTTAGCGCGGGGGGGAGAGACCCAGTACTTC.

V is TRBV6-1 and J is TRBJ2-7; D is unclear. V lost 4 bases and J 6 bases, leaving 7 bases between the germline ends. Germline lookup yields CDR1 MNHNS and CDR2 SASEGT. CDR3 length: 11 residues. DNA of the CDR3: TGTGCCAGCAGTGCCGTGTTCGAGCAGTACTTC. This sequence encodes CASSAVFEQYF.

The rearrangement links TRBV30 to TRBJ1-2, with 9 bases lining up with TRBD1. V was pared by 1 base and J by 0 bases, with 0 bases of the junction left unmatched. Germline V gene sequence: CDR1 GTSNPN, CDR2 SVGIG (reference sequence). The CDR3 has 14 residues. The CDR3 spells CAWSGDRANYGYTF. The CDR3 DNA is TGTGCCTGGAGTGGGGACAGGGCTAACTATGGCTACACCTTC.

The chain carries TRBV5-5 and TRBJ2-5, with unresolved D. Germline loops: CDR1 SGHKS, CDR2 YYEKEE (reference sequence). Deletions cut 4 bases from V and 1 base from J, with 8 bases between. This CDR3 is 13 amino acids long. The CDR3 reads CASSQTPQETQYF. The DNA for the CDR3 is TGTGCCAGCAGCCAGACACCCCAAGAGACCCAGTACTTC.

For the CDR3, the DNA is TGTGCCAGCAGTTACTCCCGGGACAGTTACGAGCAGTACTTC. Amino acid sequence: CASSYSRDSYEQYF. The rearrangement links TRBV6-5 to TRBJ2-7; 7 bases are shared with TRBD1. The CDR3 length is 14 residues. Germline lookup yields CDR1 MNHEY and CDR2 SVGAGI. Losses at the gene ends were 0 bases for V and 4 bases for J; bases not matched to a gene: 3.

In its sample, this clone was seen a few times. The J gene is TRBJ1-5, the V gene TRBV5-8; D is unclear. Trimming pared 4 bases from V and 6 bases from J, leaving 8 bases between. The CDR3 has 12 amino acids. Germline loops: CDR1 SGHTS, CDR2 YDEGEE. The CDR3, as DNA: TGTGCCAGCAGCCGGTGGGCTCAGCCCCAGCATTTT. Translation gives CASSRWAQPQHF.

The chain links TRBV6-7 to TRBJ2-7, with D perhaps TRBD1 (6 bases). TRBV6-7 belongs to the ORF category, with a function that is uncertain. CDR3 length: 13 amino acids. Deletions cut 2 bases from V and 5 bases from J, with 10 bases between. CDR3 in amino acids: CASSYTRGHEQYF. The CDR3 coding sequence is TGTGCCAGCAGTTACACCAGGGGACACGAGCAGTACTTC.

The rearrangement links TRBV6-6 to TRBJ1-2; 7 bases are shared with TRBD1. The CDR3 sequence is 14 residues long. V shed 5 bases, J shed 1 base, and the junction held 4 bases outside the gene matches. The germline gives CDR1 MNHNY, CDR2 SVGAGI (reference sequence). As DNA, the CDR3 is TGTGCCAGCAGTGCCAACAGGGGTAACTATGGCTACACCTTC. Amino acids: CASSANRGNYGYTF.

A note on this clone: The junction does not match germline at one end; this may be a read error. CDR3 DNA sequence: TGTGCTAGCAGCTTAGGGCCCGGGGAGCTGTTTTTT. It encodes CASSLGPGELFF. The V gene is TRBV7-7, the J gene TRBJ2-2; D not certain. Germline CDR1 SSHAT, CDR2 FNYEAQ (reference sequence). The CDR3 is 12 residues long.

The gene calls are TRBV30 and TRBJ2-1; tentatively, D is TRBD2 (5 bases). The CDR3 is made up of 15 amino acids. V lost 3 bases and J 6 bases, leaving 18 bases between the germline ends. The germline V gene encodes CDR1 GTSNPN and CDR2 SVGIG (reference sequence). The CDR3 loop reads CAWRSLERRFNEQFF. Here the CDR3 DNA reads TGTGCCTGGAGGTCTTTGGAGCGGAGGTTCAATGAGCAGTTCTTC.

This sequence joins TRBV15 and TRBJ2-1; the match to TRBD2 covers 10 bases. V was pared by 0 bases and J by 6 bases, with 5 bases of the junction left unmatched. Germline CDR1 and CDR2: LNHNV and YYDKDF (reference sequence). This CDR3 is 16 amino acids long. CDR3 protein: CATSRDASGSSNEQFF. The CDR3 coding sequence is TGTGCCACCAGCAGAGATGCTAGCGGGAGTTCCAATGAGCAGTTCTTC.

This chain joins TRBV4-3 and TRBJ2-7; 9 bases map to TRBD2. The germline V gene encodes CDR1 LGHNA and CDR2 YSLEER. Trimming at V came to 0 bases and at J to 6 bases, leaving 6 bases not matched to a gene. This CDR3 spans 15 amino acids. The CDR3 protein is CASSQEPGLAFEQYF. DNA of the CDR3: TGCGCCAGCAGCCAAGAGCCGGGACTAGCATTCGAGCAGTACTTC.

J is TRBJ2-1 and V is TRBV5-1; D might be TRBD2 (6 bases). Germline CDR1 and CDR2: SGHRS and YFSETQ. V was cut by 4 bases and J by 15 bases, with 20 bases left in between. The CDR3 loop spans 13 amino acids. The DNA of the CDR3 is TGCGCCAGCAGCCCATCCTCTGCCGGGAGTACGTTCTTC. The encoded protein is CASSPSSAGSTFF. Variable domain in full (rest from reference TRBV5-1 and TRBJ2-1): KAGVTQTPRYLIKTRGQQVTLSCSPISGHRSVSWYQQTPGQGLQFLFEYFSETQRNKGNFPGRFSGRQFSNSRSEMNVSTLELGDSALYLCASSPSSAGSTFFGPGTRLTVL.

The CDR3 DNA is TGCGCCAGCAGCTTGGAAGCGGGGAGCGGGAGGTTTCCGGGGTCCTACGAGCAGTACTTC. Translation gives CASSLEAGSGRFPGSYEQYF. The chain couples TRBV5-1 to TRBJ2-7; 9 positions match TRBD2. Germline CDR1 reads SGHRS; CDR2 reads YFSETQ. V lost 0 bases to trimming and J lost 1 base; unmatched junction nucleotides: 17. CDR3 length: 20 amino acids.

The chain carries TRBV7-2 and TRBJ2-7; possibly TRBD1 for D (6 bases). The V gene's germline CDR1 is SGHTA and CDR2 FQGNSA. The CDR3 runs to 15 residues. With 4 bases removed from V and 5 bases from J, the gap between germline ends came to 18 bases. The CDR3 sequence is CASSSQGGIIHEQYF. The CDR3 coding sequence is TGTGCCAGCAGCTCCCAAGGGGGAATAATCCACGAGCAGTACTTC.

V is TRBV18 and J is TRBJ1-1, with unresolved D. Germline lookup yields CDR1 KGHSH and CDR2 LQKENI. The CDR3 length is 11 residues. V lost 3 bases and J lost 7, with 6 bases in between. CDR3 in DNA: TGTGCCAGCTCACCTGTCGGTGAAGCTTTCTTT. Amino acids: CASSPVGEAFF.

V and J are TRBV7-2 and TRBJ2-5, with D maybe TRBD2 (6 bases). CDR3 length equals 14 residues. CDR1 is SGHTA, CDR2 FQGNSA, per germline. V shed 0 bases and J shed 7 bases, with 12 bases lying between them. The CDR3 nucleotides read TGTGCCAGCAGCTTAGCGCGGGGTAGCGGGACCCAGTACTTC. This translates into CASSLARGSGTQYF.

This chain links TRBV5-4 with TRBJ2-5; perhaps TRBD1 as D (6 bases). V lost 1 base, J lost 1 base, and 11 bases lay in between. Germline V gene data show CDR1 as SGHNT and CDR2 as YYREEE (reference sequence). This CDR3 has 15 amino acids. CDR3 coding DNA: TGTGCCAGCAGCTTGTCCCCGACAGGCCAAGAGACCCAGTACTTC. This sequence encodes CASSLSPTGQETQYF.

This chain connects TRBV25-1 to TRBJ1-1; D is possibly TRBD1 (6 bases). Trimming removed 6 bases at V and 0 bases at J, with 14 bases between. In germline, CDR1 is MGHDK, CDR2 SYGVNS. The CDR3 sequence is 15 residues long. The CDR3 reads CASRSQGSMNTEAFF. The CDR3 DNA is TGTGCCAGCAGATCACAGGGATCCATGAACACTGAAGCTTTCTTT.

Written as DNA, the CDR3 is TGTGCTAGTGGTTTCCAAGCGGGAGCTAGCACAGATACGCAGTATTTT. As protein: CASGFQAGASTDTQYF. This chain connects TRBV12-5 to TRBJ2-3, with 8 bases fitting TRBD2. The CDR3 contains 16 residues. The germline V gene has CDR1 LGHNT and CDR2 FRNRAP. With V trimmed by 3 bases and J by 0 bases, 5 bases remained unmatched.

The chain links TRBV11-1 to TRBJ1-1; the match to TRBD1 covers 7 bases. This CDR3 has 16 amino acids. Germline V gives CDR1 SGHAT, CDR2 FQDESV (reference sequence). Germline trimming cut 4 bases from V and 5 bases from J; bases unmatched to any gene: 13. In DNA, the CDR3 is TGTGCCAGCAGCTCCTGGGGAGCAGGGGGTCATACTGAAGCTTTCTTT. It codes for CASSSWGAGGHTEAFF. The full variable domain, its missing parts supplied by reference TRBV11-1 and TRBJ1-1, is EAEVAQSPRYKITEKSQAVAFWCDPISGHATLYWYRQILGQGPELLVQFQDESVVDDSQLPKDRFSAERLKGVDSTLKIQPAELGDSAMYLCASSSWGAGGHTEAFFGQGTRLTVV.

This chain joins TRBV28 and TRBJ2-7, with 8 bases aligning to TRBD2. J lost 6 bases, V lost 8 bases, and 12 bases had no gene match. This CDR3 contains 14 residues. From germline, CDR1 is MDHEN and CDR2 SYDVKM. CDR3 in DNA: TGTGCCAGCGCCTTCTGGATCAGCGGGGGCGAGCAGTACTTC. Its protein product is CASAFWISGGEQYF.

V gene TRBV28 combines with J gene TRBJ2-5, with D perhaps matching TRBD1 (6 bases). Germline loops: CDR1 MDHEN, CDR2 SYDVKM. The CDR3 is made up of 13 amino acids. Trimming pared 10 bases from V and 0 bases from J, leaving 12 bases between. CDR3 in amino acids: CATNREYQETQYF. The CDR3 DNA follows: TGTGCCACCAACAGGGAGTACCAAGAGACCCAGTACTTC. Full variable domain (remainder filled in from reference TRBV28 and TRBJ2-5): DVKVTQSSRYLVKRTGEKVFLECVQDMDHENMFWYRQDPGLGLRLIYFSYDVKMKEKGDIPEGYSVSREKKERFSLILESASTNQTSMYLCATNREYQETQYFGPGTRLLVL.

The V gene is TRBV7-3, the J gene TRBJ2-3, with TRBD2 identical over 13 bases. The germline CDR1 and CDR2 sequences are SGHTA and FQGTGA. The CDR3 loop spans 13 amino acids. J was trimmed by 6 bases and V by 8 bases; bases with no gene match: 2. The CDR3 is CASGLAGEDTQYF. The CDR3 DNA is TGTGCCAGCGGACTAGCGGGAGAGGATACGCAGTATTTT.

J is TRBJ1-1 and V is TRBV19, with 7 nucleotides matching TRBD1. The trim removed 4 bases at V and 0 bases at J, leaving 11 bases unmatched. The CDR3 spans 17 residues. CDR1 and CDR2 (germline): LNHDA, SQIVND (reference sequence). The CDR3 sequence: CASSNRQEGAMNTEAFF. DNA for the CDR3: TGTGCCAGTAGTAACCGACAGGAGGGGGCCATGAACACTGAAGCTTTCTTT.